These 5 T cell receptor beta chains originate from one sample sequenced in a study of T cell responses to AZD1222 COVID-19 vaccine. Generated by immunoSEQ multiplex PCR, the TCRdb table keeps only in-frame clones and is missing some. Here the sample spans under 200,000 clones, around 94% being singletons. The material sequenced was peripheral blood, taken 28 days after the second dose of the MenACWY control vaccine. The receptors were gathered from an adult who received the MenACWY meningococcal vaccine as a control.

The V gene is TRBV5-1, the J gene TRBJ1-1; D unresolved. Trimming removed 2 bases from V and 2 bases from J, with 10 bases in between. The CDR3 consists of 14 residues. Germline CDR1 reads SGHRS; CDR2 reads YFSETQ. CDR3 in amino acids: CASSFAGLNTEAFF. The CDR3 nucleotides read TGCGCCAGCAGCTTTGCAGGACTCAACACTGAAGCTTTCTTT. Full variable domain (rest looked up from reference TRBV5-1 and TRBJ1-1): KAGVTQTPRYLIKTRGQQVTLSCSPISGHRSVSWYQQTPGQGLQFLFEYFSETQRNKGNFPGRFSGRQFSNSRSEMNVSTLELGDSALYLCASSFAGLNTEAFFGQGTRLTVV.

This clone was seen once. This chain joins TRBV9 and TRBJ2-2; 9 bases fit TRBD2. V lost 0 bases, J lost 6 bases, and 9 bases stayed unmatched. The CDR3 covers 17 residues. CDR1 is SGDLS, CDR2 YYNGEE, per germline. The CDR3: CASSVAGLASRSGELFF. For the CDR3, the DNA is TGTGCCAGCAGCGTAGCCGGACTAGCGTCGAGATCCGGGGAGCTGTTTTTT. The full variable domain, with the rest looked up from reference TRBV9 and TRBJ2-2, is DSGVTQTPKHLITATGQRVTLRCSPRSGDLSVYWYQQSLDQGLQFLIQYYNGEERAKGNILERFSAQQFPDLHSELNLSSLELGDSALYFCASSVAGLASRSGELFFGEGSRLTVL.

The genes are TRBV14 and TRBJ1-1; 8 bases line up with TRBD1. J was trimmed by 0 bases and V by 5 bases; bases with no gene match: 8. Germline assignment: CDR1 SGHDN and CDR2 FVKESK. The CDR3 runs 16 residues. CDR3 in amino acids: CASSFRQGSMNTEAFF. The CDR3 nucleotides are TGTGCCAGCAGCTTCCGACAGGGGTCTATGAACACTGAAGCTTTCTTT.

V gene TRBV19 combines with J gene TRBJ2-2, with D perhaps TRBD2 (5 bases). Germline assignment: CDR1 LNHDA and CDR2 SQIVND (reference sequence). V was cut by 4 bases and J by 3 bases, with 9 bases left in between. CDR3 length: 14 amino acids. This chain's CDR3 is CASSTPGYTGELFF. The CDR3 coding sequence is TGTGCCAGTAGTACTCCGGGGTACACCGGGGAGCTGTTTTTT. Filled out from reference TRBV19 and TRBJ2-2, the complete variable domain reads DGGITQSPKYLFRKEGQNVTLSCEQNLNHDAMYWYRQDPGQGLRLIYYSQIVNDFQKGDIAEGYSVSREKKESFPLTVTSAQKNPTAFYLCASSTPGYTGELFFGEGSRLTVL.

A remark on this clone: Other DNA sequences in the same sample also yield this CDR3. The gene calls are TRBV5-1 and TRBJ2-1; the D is unclear. From germline, CDR1 is SGHRS and CDR2 YFSETQ. CDR3 size: 12 residues. The V gene lost 2 bases and the J gene lost 4 bases, with 4 bases spanning the gap. The CDR3 loop is CASSFSYNEQFF. The CDR3 DNA reads as TGCGCCAGCAGCTTTTCTTACAATGAGCAGTTCTTC.